These 29 T cell receptor beta chains originate from one sample sequenced in a study of blood T cell repertoires in COVID-19. Repertoires were generated with immunoSEQ multiplex PCR, while TCRdb's copy carries only in-frame clones and drops some. The sample includes around 47,000 clones, approximately 90% of them seen just once. The sample comprised peripheral blood. These TCRs come from a woman of 80 years or more in a cohort sampled during active or convalescent COVID-19.

The chain uses TRBV4-3 and TRBJ2-7, with a weak D call TRBD1 (6 bases). V lost 1 base and J lost 5, with 12 bases in between. The CDR3 is 14 amino acids. CDR1 and CDR2 (germline): LGHNA, YSLEER. The CDR3 loop is CASSQGGLANEQYF. CDR3 DNA: TGCGCCAGCAGCCAAGGGGGGCTAGCAAACGAGCAGTACTTC.

The chain couples TRBV11-3 to TRBJ2-3, with a tentative D call TRBD2 (6 bases). V gave up 2 bases and J gave up 4 bases, with 19 bases separating them. The CDR3 has 17 amino acids. Germline CDR1 SGHNT, CDR2 YENEEA. The CDR3 region is CASSLLQTSGVADTQYF. The CDR3 DNA is TGTGCCAGCAGCTTACTCCAGACTAGTGGTGTCGCAGATACGCAGTATTTT.

The chain has TRBV7-2 and TRBJ1-1; D gene ambiguous. Germline V CDR1 and CDR2: SGHTA, FQGNSA. The V end was cut by 7 bases, the J end by 0 bases, with 12 bases between. This CDR3 has 14 amino acids. CDR3 sequence: CASKAGNMNTEAFF. The CDR3 coding sequence is TGTGCCAGCAAGGCAGGAAACATGAACACTGAAGCTTTCTTT.

The chain recombines TRBV25-1 with TRBJ1-2, with no clear D. Germline V CDR1 and CDR2: MGHDK, SYGVNS. CDR3 length equals 14 residues. V shed 4 bases and J shed 8 bases, with 17 bases lying between them. The CDR3 spells CASSVSGRMRGYTF. CDR3 DNA: TGTGCCAGCAGTGTGTCTGGGAGGATGAGGGGCTACACCTTC.

CDR3: CASSRTAPYEQYF. The CDR3 region has the DNA TGTGCCAGCAGTCGGACAGCCCCCTACGAGCAGTACTTC. The chain recombines TRBV12-3 or TRBV12-4 with TRBJ2-7, with D maybe TRBD1 (6 bases). The length of the CDR3 is 13 residues. V was cut by 5 bases and J by 2 bases, with 10 bases left in between.

The chain employs TRBV10-1 and TRBJ2-7; 7 bases are shared with TRBD1. There are 16 residues in the CDR3. Losses at the gene ends were 0 bases for V and 5 bases for J; bases not matched to a gene: 10. Germline lookup yields CDR1 WNHNN and CDR2 SYGVQD (reference sequence). DNA for the CDR3: TGCGCCAGCAGTGAGTCCGGACAGGTCTATGAAAACGAGCAGTACTTC. It specifies CASSESGQVYENEQYF.

The chain couples TRBV11-3 to TRBJ2-3; D might be TRBD1 (5 bases). Between the trimmed V and J ends, which lost 0 bases and 8 bases, there was a span of 12 bases. The CDR3 spans 14 residues. Germline assignment: CDR1 SGHNT and CDR2 YENEEA. CDR3 DNA: TGTGCCAGCAGCTTAGATCCTAGGGGCGGTACGCAGTATTTT. This encodes CASSLDPRGGTQYF.

The chain couples TRBV9 to TRBJ2-1; TRBD2 matches at 8 bases. The CDR3 is 14 residues long. Germline CDR1 reads SGDLS; CDR2 reads YYNGEE. After removal of 3 bases from V and 6 bases from J, the junction contained 5 bases not matched to a gene. In nucleotides, the CDR3 is TGTGCCAGCAGCGCGGGAGGGGTCCCCAATGAGCAGTTCTTC. Amino acids: CASSAGGVPNEQFF. The entire variable domain, with the rest obtained from reference TRBV9 and TRBJ2-1, is as follows: DSGVTQTPKHLITATGQRVTLRCSPRSGDLSVYWYQQSLDQGLQFLIQYYNGEERAKGNILERFSAQQFPDLHSELNLSSLELGDSALYFCASSAGGVPNEQFFGPGTRLTVL.

CDR3 region: CASTRQGENYGYTF. CDR3 in DNA: TGTGCCAGCACTCGACAGGGGGAGAACTATGGCTACACCTTC. The J gene is TRBJ1-2, the V gene TRBV6-6; 9 bases fit TRBD1. Germline V gene sequence: CDR1 MNHNY, CDR2 SVGAGI (reference sequence). V lost 7 bases and J lost 2; bases outside the gene matches: 5. This CDR3 has 14 residues.

This clone has just one count. The chain couples TRBV7-9 to TRBJ2-1; 7 positions agree with TRBD2. This CDR3 has 15 amino acids. Germline V CDR1 and CDR2: SEHNR, FQNEAQ (reference sequence). Unmatched junction bases numbered 4, after V lost 4 bases and J lost 1 base. The CDR3 DNA sequence: TGTGCCAGCAGCTACGGCGGGGGATCCTACAATGAGCAGTTCTTC. Translating gives CASSYGGGSYNEQFF.

This clone came up once. The chain is built from TRBV19 and TRBJ1-4; D is perhaps TRBD1 (5 bases). V dropped 5 bases and J dropped 5 bases, with 15 bases sitting between them. The V gene's germline CDR1 is LNHDA and CDR2 SQIVND (reference sequence). This CDR3 is 15 amino acids long. CDR3 sequence: CASSPQGGHNEKLFF. CDR3 DNA sequence: TGTGCCAGTAGTCCCCAGGGTGGGCACAATGAAAAACTGTTTTTT.

The rearrangement links TRBV7-2 to TRBJ2-5, with D possibly TRBD2 on 5 matching bases. From germline, CDR1 is SGHTA and CDR2 FQGNSA. There are 14 residues in the CDR3. V was shortened by 5 bases and J by 1 base, with 11 bases between the two germline ends. The CDR3 coding sequence is TGTGCCAGCAGCCCCGGGGTGGGCCAAGAGACCCAGTACTTC. The encoded protein is CASSPGVGQETQYF.

The rearrangement joins TRBV10-1 to TRBJ2-5; 11 bases align to TRBD1. V lost 6 bases to trimming and J lost 5 bases; unmatched junction nucleotides: 5. CDR1 WNHNN and CDR2 SYGVQD come from the germline V gene (reference sequence). CDR3 length: 14 amino acids. The CDR3 nucleotides read TGCGCCAGCAGGGGACAGGGGGGGGTGGAGACCCAGTACTTC. It codes for CASRGQGGVETQYF.

The chain carries TRBV2 and TRBJ2-5; D call uncertain. Germline V lookup: CDR1 SNHLY, CDR2 FYNNEI. The germline V and J ends were trimmed by 7 bases and 0 bases, with 6 bases remaining between them. The CDR3 runs to 12 residues. Here the CDR3 DNA reads TGTGCCAGCAACGACTACCAAGAGACCCAGTACTTC. Amino acid sequence: CASNDYQETQYF.

The chain joins TRBV3-1 (or the pseudogene TRBV3-2) to TRBJ2-7; perhaps TRBD2 as D (6 bases). This CDR3 has 14 amino acids. The germline gives CDR1 LGHDT, CDR2 YNNKEL (reference sequence). The V and J ends lost 4 bases and 3 bases respectively, with 13 bases between them. As DNA, the CDR3 is TGTGCCAGCAGCCCGATTTGGGGGGACTACGAGCAGTACTTC. It is translated as CASSPIWGDYEQYF.

The chain has TRBV30 and TRBJ1-1; D remains unclear. This CDR3 spans 13 amino acids. The V end lost 5 bases, the J end lost 0 bases, and 10 bases lay between the germline ends. Germline V gives CDR1 GTSNPN, CDR2 SVGIG (reference sequence). The CDR3 bases are TGTGCCTGGGCGCAGGTCATGAACACTGAAGCTTTCTTT. Its protein is CAWAQVMNTEAFF.

V is TRBV19 and J is TRBJ1-1, with 7 positions matching TRBD1. This CDR3 region has 13 residues. Germline V lookup: CDR1 LNHDA, CDR2 SQIVND (reference sequence). The V gene end was trimmed by 6 bases and the J gene end by 3 bases; junction bases not matched to a gene: 4. The CDR3 DNA reads as TGTGCCAGTAGCCTGCAGGGGGACACTGAAGCTTTCTTT. This codes for CASSLQGDTEAFF.

This chain joins TRBV5-5 and TRBJ1-5; 10 bases line up with TRBD1. The length of the CDR3 is 15 residues. The V segment lost 4 bases and the J segment 3 bases; nucleotides outside the gene matches: 4. The germline gives CDR1 SGHKS, CDR2 YYEKEE (reference sequence). The CDR3 sequence: CASSVGTGVNQPQHF. The CDR3, as DNA: TGTGCCAGCAGCGTCGGGACAGGGGTCAATCAGCCCCAGCATTTT.

The chain is built from TRBV12-3 or TRBV12-4 and TRBJ2-1; possible D gene TRBD1, 6 bases. The germline V and J ends were trimmed by 5 bases and 7 bases, with 9 bases remaining between them. The CDR3 totals 12 residues. This chain's CDR3 is CASSNRGNEQFF. CDR3 bases: TGTGCCAGCAGTAATAGGGGGAATGAGCAGTTCTTC.

The CDR3: CASSFSGADNEQFF. DNA for the CDR3: TGCGCCAGCAGCTTTAGCGGGGCGGACAATGAGCAGTTCTTC. The chain employs TRBV10-1 and TRBJ2-1; 8 positions agree with TRBD2. This CDR3 is 14 amino acids long. The V segment lost 6 bases and the J segment 5 bases; nucleotides outside the gene matches: 6. Germline V lookup: CDR1 WNHNN, CDR2 SYGVQD (reference sequence).

The J gene is TRBJ2-5, the V gene TRBV11-3, with D tentatively TRBD2 (5 bases). There are 11 residues in the CDR3. V was cut by 1 base and J by 10 bases, with 7 bases left in between. Germline V gene data show CDR1 as SGHNT and CDR2 as YENEEA. The DNA for the CDR3 is TGTGCCAGCAGCTTAGGCCGGGGCCAGTACTTC. The encoded protein is CASSLGRGQYF.

The chain is built from TRBV11-3 and TRBJ2-5, with 9 nucleotides matching TRBD2. The ends lost 5 bases at V and 2 bases at J; junction bases unmatched: 9. CDR1 is SGHNT, CDR2 YENEEA, per germline. This CDR3 has 16 residues. CDR3 residues: CASSARSGRGQETQYF. As DNA, the CDR3 is TGTGCCAGCAGCGCCCGTAGCGGGAGAGGACAAGAGACCCAGTACTTC.

The chain combines TRBV24-1 with TRBJ2-2; perhaps TRBD2 as D (5 bases). Germline CDR1 and CDR2: KGHDR and SFDVKD. Trimming removed 2 bases at V and 2 bases at J, with 11 bases between. The CDR3 runs to 16 residues. CDR3 nucleotide sequence: TGTGCCACCAGTGATTCCCGGGGTCCCAACACCGGGGAGCTGTTTTTT. Translation: CATSDSRGPNTGELFF.

The chain employs TRBV3-1 (or the pseudogene TRBV3-2) and TRBJ2-4, with 8 bases that match TRBD2. CDR1 LGHDT and CDR2 YNNKEL come from the germline V gene (reference sequence). The trim removed 0 bases at V and 7 bases at J, leaving 8 bases unmatched. The CDR3 runs to 16 residues. The CDR3 sequence: CASSQEDGGAVNIQYF. CDR3 coding DNA: TGTGCCAGCAGCCAAGAAGACGGGGGGGCCGTGAACATTCAGTACTTC.

J is TRBJ2-7 and V is TRBV5-4; 9 bases are shared with TRBD2. The J segment lost 6 bases and the V segment lost 1 base, leaving 5 bases of the junction unmatched. This CDR3 has 14 residues. The germline V gene encodes CDR1 SGHNT and CDR2 YYREEE (reference sequence). The CDR3 loop is CASSLKREVGEQYF. In DNA form, the CDR3 reads TGTGCCAGCAGCTTGAAGCGGGAGGTCGGCGAGCAGTACTTC.

In DNA form, the CDR3 reads TGTGCCATCGTGGGGGGGATGAACACTGAAGCTTTCTTT. This sequence encodes CAIVGGMNTEAFF. This chain links TRBV10-3 with TRBJ1-1, with a weak D call TRBD1 (5 bases). Trimming removed 8 bases from V and 0 bases from J, with 10 bases in between. Per the germline V gene, CDR1 is ENHRY and CDR2 is SYGVKD. The CDR3 consists of 13 residues.

V and J are TRBV12-3 or TRBV12-4 and TRBJ2-5; TRBD2 is a possible D gene (5 bases). V was shortened by 3 bases and J by 5 bases, with 7 bases between the two germline ends. The CDR3 covers 12 residues. The CDR3 region has the DNA TGTGCCAGCAGTTTGTCGGGGGAGACCCAGTACTTC. Translated: CASSLSGETQYF.

V gene TRBV6-5 combines with J gene TRBJ2-5, with TRBD2 matching over 12 bases. V shed 6 bases, J shed 2 bases, and the junction held 4 bases outside the gene matches. This CDR3 region has 15 residues. CDR1 and CDR2 (germline): MNHEY, SVGAGI. The CDR3 nucleotides are TGTGCCAGCAGCCCGACTAGCGGGAGACAAGAGACCCAGTACTTC. Translating gives CASSPTSGRQETQYF.

The genes are TRBV15 and TRBJ2-7; 11 bases map to TRBD1. Germline V gene sequence: CDR1 LNHNV, CDR2 YYDKDF (reference sequence). This CDR3 spans 14 amino acids. V shed 9 bases and J 3 bases; nucleotides not matched to a gene: 7. The DNA for the CDR3 is TGTGCCACTTCTAAGGACAGGGGGCTCTACGAGCAGTACTTC. Its translation is CATSKDRGLYEQYF.